These T cell receptor beta chains were read from a single sample in a study of cytomegalovirus exposure and HLA in healthy donors. Generated by immunoSEQ multiplex PCR, the TCRdb table keeps only in-frame clones and is missing some. Here the sample spans fewer than 150,000 clones, 85% to 90% being singletons. The sample taken for sequencing was PBMCs. These receptors all stem from a man in his thirties or forties in good health and CMV-seronegative. The CDR3 runs from the conserved cysteine through the conserved F or W. Expanded clones are given a class, and other clones once, few, many or no size at all.

v_call clone_size cdr3_aa
TRBV11-2 . CASSRTGATGANVLTF
TRBV5-1 . CASSLAGTGGLGYGYTF
TRBV6-5 . CASRTGGTEAFF
TRBV7-6 . CASSLSGGTDTQYF
TRBV7-3 few CASSLHREETQYF
TRBV4-1 . CASSQGLGRGPAGEQYF
TRBV28 . CASSSTGTATEAFF
TRBV6-5 . CASRRTGDETQYF
TRBV2 . CASSEQGFGYTF
TRBV19 . CASSYLAEYNEQFF
TRBV19 . CASSPKQGWNEQFF
TRBV5-5 . CASSFRVAAAYEQYF
TRBV27 . CASRARTGLYEQYF
TRBV6-5 . CASRIRGGRYGYTF
TRBV2 . CASTGGYNQPQHF
TRBV6-7 . CASSYFRQGESVYQPQHF
TRBV6-1 . CASTTGTRSQPQHF
TRBV10-1 . CASSESGLNTEAFF
TRBV10-3 . CAISPDEDQPQHF
TRBV27 . CASSQSQGRSGELFF
TRBV7-9 . CASSLVGFEREGYEQYF
TRBV7-9 . CASSLGSGRGRYGYTF
TRBV18 . CASSPSTDLSPQHF
TRBV9 few CASSVRLGSYNEQFF
TRBV12-5 . CASGLTQGAVGELFF
TRBV9 . CASSGGSANEKLFF
TRBV14 . CASRLTGTGRYEQYF
TRBV7-8 . CASSLGLWGHNSYEQYF
TRBV29-1 . CSVDRTDTQYF
TRBV30 . CAWTATNEKLFF
TRBV5-6 . CASSLVRAPEYEQYF
TRBV16 . CASSQMRNQPQHF
TRBV7-6 . CATREGAGGPGYEQYF
TRBV5-1 . CASSTPDTNYGYTF
TRBV4-3 . CASSQVGPREGSHFF
TRBV6-5 . CASTSGTGNTGELFF
TRBV5-6 . CASSLDVAGASTQYF
TRBV4-1 . CASSQEGGQGRDTQYF
TRBV7-2 . CASSPGQGRGAFF
TRBV29-1 . CSVGHVRGRGVGTDTQYF
TRBV30 . CAWSPGQMNTEAFF
TRBV30 . CAWSAVTGGNSPLHF
TRBV5-1 . CASSLGQGRQTGELFF
TRBV7-7 . CASSSDIGNTIYF
TRBV5-6 . CASSPLYNEQFF